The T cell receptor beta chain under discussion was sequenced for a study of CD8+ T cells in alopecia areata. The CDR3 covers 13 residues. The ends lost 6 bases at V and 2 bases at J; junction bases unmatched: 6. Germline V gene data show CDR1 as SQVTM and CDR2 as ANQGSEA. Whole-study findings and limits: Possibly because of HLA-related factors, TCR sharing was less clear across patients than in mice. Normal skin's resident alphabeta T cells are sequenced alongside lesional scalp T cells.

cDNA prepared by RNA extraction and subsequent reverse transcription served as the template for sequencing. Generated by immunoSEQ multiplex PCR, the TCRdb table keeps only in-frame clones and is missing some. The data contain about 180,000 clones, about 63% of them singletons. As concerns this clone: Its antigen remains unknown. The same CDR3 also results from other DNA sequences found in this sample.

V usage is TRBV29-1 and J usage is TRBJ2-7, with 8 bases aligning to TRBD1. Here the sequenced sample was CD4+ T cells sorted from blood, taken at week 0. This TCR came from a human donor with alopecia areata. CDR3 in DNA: TGCAGCGTCAAAGGACAGGGTACCTACGAGCAGTACTTC. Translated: CSVKGQGTYEQYF.